A selection of T cell receptor beta chains follows, all from one sample in a study of blood T cell repertoires in COVID-19. The repertoire was sequenced with immunoSEQ multiplex PCR; TCRdb's copy has only in-frame clones and lacks some. The data contain about 250,000 clones, roughly 87% of them seen just once; the ten biggest clones take up around 0.78%. Source material: peripheral blood. The receptor set was obtained from a woman aged 25 to 39 with acute or convalescent COVID-19. Both conserved end residues are part of each CDR3. The order of the fields is clone size, D gene, V gene, J gene, CDR3 protein, CDR3 DNA. A D gene is named only where the DNA matches it firmly. Clone size, where shown, is once, few, many, or a class for clones that have expanded.

size: -; D: TRBD1; V: TRBV7-2; J: TRBJ1-3; CDR3: CASSLKTGGYGSGNTIYF; DNA: TGTGCCAGCAGCCTCAAGACAGGGGGGTACGGCTCTGGAAACACCATATATTTT
size: -; D: -; V: TRBV19; J: TRBJ2-1; CDR3: CASSILVGGRGYNEQFF; DNA: TGTGCCAGTAGTATCTTGGTCGGTGGGCGGGGATACAATGAGCAGTTCTTC
size: -; D: -; V: TRBV12-3/TRBV12-4; J: TRBJ2-1; CDR3: CASSLVYNEQFF; DNA: TGTGCCAGCAGTCTCGTCTACAATGAGCAGTTCTTC
size: once; D: -; V: TRBV5-8; J: TRBJ2-1; CDR3: CASSLVGSEQFF; DNA: TGTGCCAGCAGCTTGGTGGGGAGTGAGCAGTTCTTC
size: -; D: -; V: TRBV11-2; J: TRBJ2-1; CDR3: CASSYSRDTSYNEQFF; DNA: TGTGCCAGCAGCTACTCCCGGGACACGTCGTACAATGAGCAGTTCTTC
size: -; D: TRBD2; V: TRBV11-2; J: TRBJ2-1; CDR3: CASSPSGSRTYNEQFF; DNA: TGTGCCAGCAGCCCTAGCGGGAGTAGGACCTACAATGAGCAGTTCTTC
size: -; D: TRBD2; V: TRBV5-6; J: TRBJ2-7; CDR3: CASSDQSVGQRENREQYF; DNA: TGTGCCAGCAGCGACCAATCCGTGGGCCAGCGGGAGAATCGGGAGCAGTACTTC
size: -; D: TRBD2; V: TRBV4-3; J: TRBJ2-3; CDR3: CASSQDWTREGDTQYF; DNA: TGCGCCAGCAGCCAAGATTGGACTCGGGAGGGGGATACGCAGTATTTT
size: -; D: TRBD2; V: TRBV7-6; J: TRBJ2-2; CDR3: CASSLGTSVTGELFF; DNA: TGTGCCAGCAGCTTAGGGACTAGCGTCACCGGGGAGCTGTTTTTT
size: -; D: TRBD1; V: TRBV19; J: TRBJ1-5; CDR3: CASSSYRGQVGQPQHF; DNA: TGTGCCAGTAGTTCCTACAGGGGGCAGGTCGGTCAGCCCCAGCATTTT
size: once; D: -; V: TRBV4-3; J: TRBJ2-2; CDR3: CASSQARANTGELFF; DNA: TGCGCCAGCAGCCAAGCCCGGGCGAACACCGGGGAGCTGTTTTTT
size: -; D: TRBD2; V: TRBV7-2; J: TRBJ2-2; CDR3: CASSLVPGRAGELFF; DNA: TGTGCCAGCAGCTTAGTTCCCGGGAGGGCCGGGGAGCTGTTTTTT
size: -; D: TRBD2; V: TRBV6-2/TRBV6-3; J: TRBJ2-7; CDR3: CASSYTIGGMGTSGSYEQYF; DNA: TGTGCCAGCAGTTACACCATTGGAGGGATGGGGACTAGCGGTTCCTACGAGCAGTACTTC
size: -; D: -; V: TRBV27; J: TRBJ1-2; CDR3: CASSPWTRHGYTF; DNA: TGTGCCAGCAGTCCTTGGACAAGGCATGGCTACACCTTC
size: -; D: -; V: TRBV30; J: TRBJ1-1; CDR3: CAWSVGGSSTEAFF; DNA: TGTGCCTGGAGTGTCGGAGGGTCGAGCACTGAAGCTTTCTTT
size: once; D: TRBD2; V: TRBV30; J: TRBJ2-1; CDR3: CALSREGGFNEQFF; DNA: TGTGCCTTGAGCCGGGAGGGGGGGTTCAATGAGCAGTTCTTC
size: -; D: -; V: TRBV19; J: TRBJ2-1; CDR3: CASSIGAVEQFF; DNA: TGTGCCAGTAGTATAGGAGCTGTTGAGCAGTTCTTC
size: -; D: TRBD2; V: TRBV25-1; J: TRBJ2-1; CDR3: CASRMGTSGDNEQFF; DNA: TGTGCCAGCAGGATGGGGACTAGCGGGGACAATGAGCAGTTCTTC
size: -; D: TRBD2; V: TRBV5-4; J: TRBJ2-4; CDR3: CASSPRLAGLAKNIQYF; DNA: TGTGCCAGCAGCCCCCGCCTAGCGGGACTAGCCAAAAACATTCAGTACTTC
size: -; D: -; V: TRBV12-3/TRBV12-4; J: TRBJ1-1; CDR3: CASSFRGEAFF; DNA: TGTGCCAGCAGTTTTAGGGGTGAAGCTTTCTTT
size: -; D: TRBD1; V: TRBV7-2; J: TRBJ2-7; CDR3: CASSLQSPGQLYPSYEQYF; DNA: TGTGCCAGCAGCTTACAAAGTCCGGGACAGCTATACCCTTCCTACGAGCAGTACTTC
size: -; D: -; V: TRBV29-1; J: TRBJ2-7; CDR3: CSARDKSSYEQYF; DNA: TGCAGCGCCCGGGACAAGAGCTCCTACGAGCAGTACTTC
size: -; D: TRBD1; V: TRBV3-1/TRBV3-2; J: TRBJ2-7; CDR3: CASSQDGGRGPYEQYF; DNA: TGTGCCAGCAGCCAAGATGGAGGCAGGGGGCCCTACGAGCAGTACTTC
size: -; D: -; V: TRBV18; J: TRBJ1-1; CDR3: CASSPTGVTEAFF; DNA: TGTGCCAGCTCACCCACGGGTGTCACTGAAGCTTTCTTT
size: -; D: TRBD1; V: TRBV18; J: TRBJ1-2; CDR3: CASSREDRSNYGYTF; DNA: TGTGCCAGCTCTCGAGAGGACAGGTCCAACTATGGCTACACCTTC
size: -; D: -; V: TRBV25-1; J: TRBJ1-5; CDR3: CASSGGGVINQPQHF; DNA: TGTGCCAGCAGTGGGGGAGGGGTGATCAATCAGCCCCAGCATTTT
size: -; D: -; V: TRBV9; J: TRBJ2-7; CDR3: CASSVGQASSYEQYF; DNA: TGTGCCAGCAGCGTAGGACAGGCTTCATCCTACGAGCAGTACTTC
size: -; D: -; V: TRBV19; J: TRBJ2-7; CDR3: CASSASTASYEQYF; DNA: TGTGCCAGTAGCGCATCGACAGCGTCCTACGAGCAGTACTTC
size: -; D: -; V: TRBV14; J: TRBJ2-1; CDR3: CASSQDPGKNEQFF; DNA: TGTGCCAGCAGCCAAGATCCGGGGAAGAATGAGCAGTTCTTC
size: -; D: TRBD1; V: TRBV5-4; J: TRBJ2-7; CDR3: CASSLSGGAPYEQYF; DNA: TGTGCCAGCAGCTTATCAGGGGGCGCACCCTACGAGCAGTACTTC